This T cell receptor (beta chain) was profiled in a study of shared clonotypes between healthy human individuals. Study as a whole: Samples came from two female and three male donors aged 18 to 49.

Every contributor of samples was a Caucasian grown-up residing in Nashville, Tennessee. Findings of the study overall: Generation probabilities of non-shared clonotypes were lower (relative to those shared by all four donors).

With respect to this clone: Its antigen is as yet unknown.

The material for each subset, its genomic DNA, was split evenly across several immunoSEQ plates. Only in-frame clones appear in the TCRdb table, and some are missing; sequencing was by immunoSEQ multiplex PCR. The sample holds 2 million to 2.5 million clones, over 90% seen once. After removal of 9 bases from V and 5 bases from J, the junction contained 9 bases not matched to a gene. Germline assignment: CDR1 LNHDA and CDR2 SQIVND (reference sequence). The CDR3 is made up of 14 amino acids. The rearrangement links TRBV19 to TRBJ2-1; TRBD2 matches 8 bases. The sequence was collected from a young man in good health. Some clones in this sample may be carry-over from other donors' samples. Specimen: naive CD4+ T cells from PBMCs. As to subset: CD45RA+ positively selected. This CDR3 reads CARKGLGLDNEQFF. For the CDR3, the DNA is TGTGCCAGGAAGGGGTTGGGACTAGACAATGAGCAGTTCTTC.